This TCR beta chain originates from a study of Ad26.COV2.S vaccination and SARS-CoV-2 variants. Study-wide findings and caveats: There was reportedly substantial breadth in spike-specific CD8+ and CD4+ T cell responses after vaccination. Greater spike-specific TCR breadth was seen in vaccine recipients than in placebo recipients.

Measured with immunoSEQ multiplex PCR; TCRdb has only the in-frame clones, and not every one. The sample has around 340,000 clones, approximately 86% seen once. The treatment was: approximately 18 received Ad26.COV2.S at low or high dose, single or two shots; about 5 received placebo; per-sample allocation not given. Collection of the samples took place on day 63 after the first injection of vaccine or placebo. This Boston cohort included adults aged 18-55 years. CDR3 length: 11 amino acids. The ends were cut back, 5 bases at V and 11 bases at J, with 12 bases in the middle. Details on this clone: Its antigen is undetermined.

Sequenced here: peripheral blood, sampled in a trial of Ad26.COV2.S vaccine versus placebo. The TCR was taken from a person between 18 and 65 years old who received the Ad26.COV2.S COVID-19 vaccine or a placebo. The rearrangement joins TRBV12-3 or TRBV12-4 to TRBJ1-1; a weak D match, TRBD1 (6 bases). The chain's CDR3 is CASSERDTAFF. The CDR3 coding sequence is TGTGCCAGCAGTGAGCGGGACACGGCTTTCTTT.